Following are 8 T cell receptor beta chains from one sample sequenced in a study of identical twins. Each CDR3 protein is one row after TCRdb ran MiXCR on the 5' RACE reads. The repertoire holds around 680,000 distinct CDR3 sequences, with 8.6% as singletons. This sample was shared with a second study, whose subject was yellow fever vaccine responses in identical twins.

The sample consisted of PBMCs. These receptors were collected from a woman under 30 in good health.

This clonotype was counted ten times or more. The V gene is TRBV20-1, the J gene TRBJ2-3, with D possibly matching TRBD1 (6 bases). This CDR3 region has 15 residues. Germline CDR1 DFQATT, CDR2 SNEGSKA (reference sequence). V was shortened by 3 bases and J by 0 bases, with 13 bases between the two germline ends. Written as DNA, the CDR3 is TGCAGTGCTAGCCCCCTGACAGGTAGCACAGATACGCAGTATTTT. Amino acid sequence: CSASPLTGSTDTQYF.

This clonotype was observed a handful of times. This CDR3 reads CASSPGRGVANTGELFF. CDR3 bases: TGTGCCAGCAGTCCAGGCAGGGGAGTCGCGAACACCGGGGAGCTGTTTTTT. The chain is built from TRBV6-1 and TRBJ2-2; D might be TRBD1 (6 bases). Germline lookup yields CDR1 MNHNS and CDR2 SASEGT. V was shortened by 5 bases and J by 0 bases, with 16 bases between the two germline ends. The CDR3 is 17 amino acids.

The rearrangement joins TRBV12-5 to TRBJ1-1; 8 nucleotides match TRBD1. With V trimmed by 6 bases and J by 3 bases, 0 bases remained unmatched. Looked up from germline, CDR1 is LGHNT and CDR2 is FRNRAP. The CDR3 is 12 amino acids. This chain's CDR3 is CASGDRDTEAFF. In nucleotides, the CDR3 is TGTGCTAGTGGGGACAGGGACACTGAAGCTTTCTTT.

V and J are TRBV7-6 and TRBJ1-1; D not certain. Germline-derived CDR1 and CDR2 are SGHVS and FNYEAQ. CDR3 length: 18 residues. V was shortened by 1 base and J by 1 base, with 19 bases between the two germline ends. The CDR3 DNA reads TGTGCCAGCAGCTTAGGGGATCGATGGCAGCTAAAGAACACTGAAGCTTTCTTT. Translation: CASSLGDRWQLKNTEAFF. The full variable domain, in which reference TRBV7-6 and TRBJ1-1 provide the parts outside the CDR3, is GAGVSQSPRYKVTKRGQDVALRCDPISGHVSLYWYRQALGQGPEFLTYFNYEAQQDKSGLPNDRFSAERPEGSISTLTIQRTEQRDSAMYRCASSLGDRWQLKNTEAFFGQGTRLTVV.

This sequence joins TRBV27 and TRBJ2-5; D possibly corresponds to TRBD1 (6 bases). In germline, CDR1 is MNHEY, CDR2 SMNVEV (reference sequence). The V end lost 5 bases, the J end lost 5 bases, and 15 bases lay between the germline ends. The CDR3 totals 14 residues. The CDR3 region is CASSKIQGRETQYF. CDR3 bases: TGTGCCAGCAGTAAAATCCAGGGGCGGGAGACCCAGTACTTC.

Only a few counts were recorded for this clonotype. This chain joins TRBV28 and TRBJ2-7; 8 bases align to TRBD2. CDR3 size: 15 residues. V gave up 11 bases and J gave up 2 bases; unmatched junction bases: 14. CDR1 is MDHEN and CDR2 is SYDVKM in the germline V gene. CDR3 residues: CAARGGLSHTYEQYF. The CDR3 region has the DNA TGTGCCGCCCGGGGGGGGCTCTCCCACACCTACGAGCAGTACTTC. Based on the CDR3 plus reference TRBV28 and TRBJ2-7, the full variable domain is DVKVTQSSRYLVKRTGEKVFLECVQDMDHENMFWYRQDPGLGLRLIYFSYDVKMKEKGDIPEGYSVSREKKERFSLILESASTNQTSMYLCAARGGLSHTYEQYFGPGTRLTVT.

In its sample, this clonotype was seen many times. The gene calls are TRBV14 and TRBJ2-6; D unclear. V dropped 8 bases and J dropped 0 bases, with 5 bases sitting between them. Germline V CDR1 and CDR2: SGHDN, FVKESK. CDR3 length equals 13 residues. CDR3 loop: CASEPSGANVLTF. The CDR3 DNA sequence: TGTGCCAGCGAGCCCTCTGGGGCCAACGTCCTGACTTTC.

This clonotype was seen many times. V and J are TRBV9 and TRBJ1-5; 7 positions match TRBD1. The CDR3 is 15 residues long. Unmatched junction bases numbered 3, after V lost 3 bases and J lost 0 bases. Germline V gene data show CDR1 as SGDLS and CDR2 as YYNGEE. CDR3 loop: CASSASGGSNQPQHF. CDR3 nucleotide sequence: TGTGCCAGCAGCGCCTCAGGGGGTAGCAATCAGCCCCAGCATTTT. Using reference TRBV9 and TRBJ1-5 for the parts outside the CDR3, the full variable domain is DSGVTQTPKHLITATGQRVTLRCSPRSGDLSVYWYQQSLDQGLQFLIQYYNGEERAKGNILERFSAQQFPDLHSELNLSSLELGDSALYFCASSASGGSNQPQHFGDGTRLSIL.